These 27 T cell receptor beta chains share one sample of origin, sequenced in a study of neurological immune-mediated disorders (dated by TCRdb to the late 2010s). Libraries were prepared through 5' RACE. For sequencing, an Illumina HiSeq 2500 was employed. Clones were called with MiXCR by TCRdb after fastp trimmed the public reads at Q25, and only in-frame beta chains were retained. Every distinct CDR3 protein forms one entry, paired with its most common genes and DNA. Recorded for this sample are 50,000 to 55,000 distinct CDR3 sequences; around 4% of them occurred a single time. The ten largest clones take up over 5% of the sample. Source material: PBMCs. Receptors originate from a man between 60 and 75 years old with multiple sclerosis.

This clonotype was recorded many times. This chain's CDR3 is CSASWQGVEAFF. For the CDR3, the DNA is TGCAGTGCTAGTTGGCAGGGGGTTGAAGCTTTCTTT. This sequence joins TRBV20-1 and TRBJ1-1, with 7 bases aligning to TRBD1. Per the germline V gene, CDR1 is DFQATT and CDR2 is SNEGSKA (reference sequence). CDR3 length: 12 amino acids. V dropped 3 bases and J dropped 7; count of bases not matched to a gene: 5.

A note on this clonotype: The germline gene is not matched at one end of the junction; a read error may be the cause. V gene TRBV10-3 combines with J gene TRBJ1-4; TRBD1 might be the D (5 bases). The CDR3 loop spans 12 amino acids. CDR1 ENHRY and CDR2 SYGVKD come from the germline V gene. DNA for the CDR3: TGTGACATCAGAAAGGGGAGTGAAAAACTGTTTTTT. Its translation is CDIRKGSEKLFF.

This clonotype was observed at least ten times. The chain carries TRBV19 and TRBJ2-2; 9 bases fit TRBD1. The CDR3 contains 15 residues. Germline V lookup: CDR1 LNHDA, CDR2 SQIVND (reference sequence). V lost 7 bases, J lost 4 bases, and 7 bases stayed unmatched. Here the CDR3 reads CASNWGTGFTGELFF. CDR3 in DNA: TGTGCCAGTAATTGGGGGACAGGGTTCACCGGGGAGCTGTTTTTT.

Many counts were recorded for this clonotype. The chain is built from TRBV20-1 and TRBJ1-1, with 7 bases that match TRBD1. The CDR3 is 12 residues long. J gave up 7 bases and V 4 bases, and 6 bases lay outside the gene matches. CDR1 and CDR2 (germline): DFQATT, SNEGSKA (reference sequence). As DNA, the CDR3 is TGCAGTGCTAACCCGACAGGGCATGAAGCTTTCTTT. This codes for CSANPTGHEAFF.

A remark on this clonotype: A much larger clone is a single base away; this may be a read error. The chain couples TRBV27 to TRBJ1-3; TRBD1 agrees at 8 bases. Germline lookup yields CDR1 MNHEY and CDR2 SMNVEV (reference sequence). CDR3 length equals 15 residues. This CDR3 is CASSMTGDHGKTIYF. CDR3 nucleotide sequence: TGTGCCAGCAGTATGACAGGGGACCATGGAAAAACCATATATTTT.

At least ten counts were recorded for this clonotype. The CDR3: CASSLYGLAGLNIQYF. CDR3 nucleotides: TGTGCCAGCAGCTTATATGGACTAGCGGGCCTTAACATTCAGTACTTC. The V call is TRBV7-2, the J call TRBJ2-4, with 11 bases aligning to TRBD2. Germline assignment: CDR1 SGHTA and CDR2 FQGNSA. The junction had 7 bases not matched to a gene; V was cut back by 2 bases and J by 7 bases. The CDR3 contains 16 residues.

V gene TRBV6-6 combines with J gene TRBJ2-1, with D possibly matching TRBD1 (5 bases). This CDR3 spans 14 amino acids. From germline, CDR1 is MNHNY and CDR2 SVGAGI (reference sequence). V lost 5 bases, J lost 1 base, and 9 bases lay in between. CDR3 DNA: TGTGCCAGCAGTCCAAAGGGGTCCTACAATGAGCAGTTCTTC. Translation gives CASSPKGSYNEQFF.

This clonotype was found many times. V gene TRBV11-2 combines with J gene TRBJ1-3; no clear D gene. Trimming cost V 1 base and J 2 bases, with 9 bases left between them. CDR1 is SGHAT, CDR2 FQNNGV, per germline. CDR3 length equals 15 residues. The CDR3 sequence: CASSLGPSAGNTIYF. DNA of the CDR3: TGTGCCAGCAGCTTAGGGCCATCGGCTGGAAACACCATATATTTT. The full variable domain, in which reference TRBV11-2 and TRBJ1-3 provide the parts outside the CDR3, is EAGVAQSPRYKIIEKRQSVAFWCNPISGHATLYWYQQILGQGPKLLIQFQNNGVVDDSQLPKDRFSAERLKGVDSTLKIQPAKLEDSAVYLCASSLGPSAGNTIYFGEGSWLTVV.

This clonotype was recorded at least ten times. V usage is TRBV20-1 and J usage is TRBJ2-5; possibly TRBD1 for D (5 bases). The germline V and J ends were trimmed by 3 bases and 2 bases, with 13 bases remaining between them. The CDR3 is 14 amino acids. Germline V lookup: CDR1 DFQATT, CDR2 SNEGSKA (reference sequence). The DNA of the CDR3 is TGCAGTGCTAGTTTCCAGGGAACTCAAGAGACCCAGTACTTC. This gives the protein CSASFQGTQETQYF.

In this sample, this clonotype turned up many times. The V and J genes are TRBV5-1 and TRBJ2-3; D is perhaps TRBD2 (6 bases). This CDR3 is 14 amino acids long. The V gene's germline CDR1 is SGHRS and CDR2 YFSETQ. Trimming left V 9 bases short and J 0 bases short, with 14 bases between. Here the CDR3 reads CATSEGASTDTQYF. The CDR3 DNA follows: TGCGCCACCTCGGAGGGAGCTAGCACAGATACGCAGTATTTT.

This clonotype was seen ten or more times. The rearrangement links TRBV24-1 to TRBJ2-1; possibly TRBD1 or TRBD2 for D (5 bases each). The germline V and J ends were trimmed by 4 bases and 4 bases, with 13 bases remaining between them. In germline, CDR1 is KGHDR, CDR2 SFDVKD. The CDR3 has 15 amino acids. The CDR3 nucleotides are TGTGCCACCAGTGACTCCGGGACCCGTTACAATGAGCAGTTCTTC. Translating gives CATSDSGTRYNEQFF.

In this sample, this clonotype turned up many times. The chain has TRBV11-2 and TRBJ2-1; TRBD1 matches 8 bases. The V segment lost 5 bases and the J segment 9 bases; nucleotides outside the gene matches: 12. CDR1 and CDR2 (germline): SGHAT, FQNNGV. The CDR3 spans 15 residues. Here the CDR3 reads CASSLGDRHRGEQFF. As DNA, the CDR3 is TGTGCCAGCAGCCTGGGGGACAGGCACCGGGGTGAGCAGTTCTTC.

This clonotype was seen repeatedly, ten times or more. The chain recombines TRBV20-1 with TRBJ2-1, with 10 bases lining up with TRBD1. V gave up 1 base and J gave up 4 bases; unmatched junction bases: 4. Per the germline V gene, CDR1 is DFQATT and CDR2 is SNEGSKA (reference sequence). The CDR3 length is 15 residues. Here the CDR3 DNA reads TGCAGTGCTAGAGGACAGGGGGCGGGTTACAATGAGCAGTTCTTC. As protein: CSARGQGAGYNEQFF.

This clonotype was picked up a small number of times. This chain links TRBV7-2 with TRBJ2-1; D is possibly TRBD1 (5 bases). CDR3 length equals 12 residues. CDR1 and CDR2 from the germline V gene are SGHTA and FQGNSA. Trimming took off 5 bases at V and 6 bases at J, with 8 bases between the two ends. The CDR3: CASSRRGNEQFF. In DNA form, the CDR3 reads TGTGCCAGCAGCCGAAGGGGCAATGAGCAGTTCTTC. The full variable domain, completed using reference TRBV7-2 and TRBJ2-1, is GAGVSQSPSNKVTEKGKDVELRCDPISGHTALYWYRQSLGQGLEFLIYFQGNSAPDKSGLPSDRFSAERTGGSVSTLTIQRTQQEDSAVYLCASSRRGNEQFFGPGTRLTVL.

This clonotype was detected ten times or more. This rearrangement joins TRBV19 to TRBJ2-6; 9 bases line up with TRBD1. This CDR3 has 15 residues. Per germline, CDR1 LNHDA and CDR2 SQIVND (reference sequence). After removal of 7 bases from V and 4 bases from J, the junction contained 5 bases not matched to a gene. The CDR3: CASTIQGAGANVLTF. The CDR3 nucleotides are TGTGCCAGTACAATACAGGGGGCAGGGGCCAACGTCCTGACTTTC.

This clonotype was picked up many times. The CDR3 sequence is CASSSSGAEVETQYF. CDR3 in DNA: TGTGCCAGCAGCTCTTCGGGAGCCGAAGTGGAGACCCAGTACTTC. This chain links TRBV7-3 with TRBJ2-5, with a tentative D call TRBD2 (6 bases). The germline V and J ends were trimmed by 4 bases and 5 bases, with 17 bases remaining between them. The CDR3 has 15 residues. Germline CDR1 is SGHTA and CDR2 is FQGTGA.

V and J are TRBV15 and TRBJ2-7, with TRBD1 identical over 8 bases. Germline CDR1 LNHNV, CDR2 YYDKDF (reference sequence). The CDR3 is 13 amino acids. Trimming at V came to 5 bases and at J to 9 bases, leaving 9 bases not matched to a gene. CDR3 sequence (DNA): TGTGCCACCAGCGCCCGGACAGGGAAAGCGCAGTACTTC. Amino acid sequence: CATSARTGKAQYF.

This clonotype was recorded many times. The J gene is TRBJ2-7, the V gene TRBV5-5; 7 bases map to TRBD1. CDR3 size: 14 residues. J was trimmed by 1 base and V by 2 bases; bases with no gene match: 3. Looked up from germline, CDR1 is SGHKS and CDR2 is YYEKEE (reference sequence). In nucleotides, the CDR3 is TGTGCCAGCAGCTTCGACAGGGTGTCCTACGAGCAGTACTTC. It translates to CASSFDRVSYEQYF.

In its sample, this clonotype was seen many times. In nucleotides, the CDR3 is TGTGCCAGTACAGTGGTAAGCGGGGGTGGCAATGAGCAGTTCTTC. Protein: CASTVVSGGGNEQFF. This chain links TRBV19 with TRBJ2-1, with TRBD2 matching over 8 bases. The V segment lost 7 bases and the J segment 6 bases; nucleotides outside the gene matches: 11. CDR3 size: 15 residues. Per germline, CDR1 LNHDA and CDR2 SQIVND (reference sequence).

This clonotype was counted at least ten times. The chain has TRBV12-3 or TRBV12-4 and TRBJ2-7; maybe TRBD2 (5 bases). V gave up 6 bases and J gave up 3 bases, with 15 bases separating them. CDR3 size: 14 residues. The CDR3 loop reads CASSYEDGGYEQYF. The CDR3 coding sequence is TGTGCCAGCAGCTACGAGGACGGAGGCTACGAGCAGTACTTC.

This clonotype was counted ten times or more. The chain couples TRBV5-1 to TRBJ2-5, with 8 positions matching TRBD2. Germline V gene lookup returns CDR1 SGHRS and CDR2 YFSETQ. The CDR3 runs to 15 residues. The ends lost 0 bases at V and 5 bases at J; junction bases unmatched: 6. The CDR3 DNA follows: TGCGCCAGCAGCTTGGCGGCGGGGGGCGGGGAGACCCAGTACTTC. As protein: CASSLAAGGGETQYF.

This clonotype has a count of ten or more. The chain recombines TRBV20-1 with TRBJ1-2; 7 bases are shared with TRBD1. V gave up 3 bases and J gave up 7 bases; unmatched junction bases: 5. This CDR3 spans 12 amino acids. Germline V CDR1 and CDR2: DFQATT, SNEGSKA (reference sequence). CDR3 bases: TGCAGTGCTAGGCCTCAGGGGGGTGGCTACACCTTC. Amino acids: CSARPQGGGYTF.

This chain connects TRBV29-1 to TRBJ2-1; 9 positions match TRBD2. This CDR3 spans 15 amino acids. J gave up 5 bases and V 2 bases, and 7 bases lay outside the gene matches. Per the germline V gene, CDR1 is SQVTM and CDR2 is ANQGSEA. The CDR3 loop is CSVEIGGLANNEQFF. The CDR3 DNA sequence: TGCAGCGTTGAAATTGGGGGACTAGCTAACAATGAGCAGTTCTTC.

This clonotype showed up just a few times. The chain employs TRBV7-9 and TRBJ1-5; maybe TRBD1 (6 bases). This CDR3 spans 17 amino acids. V was pared by 1 base and J by 6 bases, with 19 bases between. Germline CDR1 and CDR2: SEHNR and FQNEAQ (reference sequence). The CDR3 region is CASSLEGQGPRGQPQHF. Here the CDR3 DNA reads TGTGCCAGCAGCTTAGAGGGGCAGGGGCCCCGCGGTCAGCCCCAGCATTTT.

This clonotype was seen repeatedly, ten times or more. CDR3 residues: CASSLQSTEAFF. The CDR3, as DNA: TGTGCCAGCAGCCTCCAAAGCACTGAAGCTTTCTTT. The chain carries TRBV14 and TRBJ1-1; D remains unclear. This CDR3 contains 12 residues. From germline, CDR1 is SGHDN and CDR2 FVKESK. V was shortened by 4 bases and J by 4 bases, with 7 bases between the two germline ends. The full variable domain, in which reference TRBV14 and TRBJ1-1 provide the parts outside the CDR3, is EAGVTQFPSHSVIEKGQTVTLRCDPISGHDNLYWYRRVMGKEIKFLLHFVKESKQDESGMPNNRFLAERTGGTYSTLKVQPAELEDSGVYFCASSLQSTEAFFGQGTRLTVV.

This clonotype appeared many times. The CDR3 DNA follows: TGCGCCAGCAGCCAACGTGCCTCTCAAATGTCTAGCACAGATACGCAGTATTTT. It is translated as CASSQRASQMSSTDTQYF. The chain carries TRBV4-1 and TRBJ2-3; unclear D gene. Trimming took 2 bases from V and 0 from J, leaving 18 bases between them. The CDR3 runs 18 residues. Germline CDR1 and CDR2: MGHRA and YSYEKL.

This clonotype was recorded many times. The J gene is TRBJ1-5, the V gene TRBV5-1, with D unresolved. The CDR3 extends over 15 amino acids. V was clipped by 2 bases and J by 3 bases, with 12 bases between them. CDR1 SGHRS and CDR2 YFSETQ come from the germline V gene. The CDR3 sequence is CASSLNGRHNQPQHF. As DNA, the CDR3 is TGCGCCAGCAGCTTAAACGGCAGACACAATCAGCCCCAGCATTTT.